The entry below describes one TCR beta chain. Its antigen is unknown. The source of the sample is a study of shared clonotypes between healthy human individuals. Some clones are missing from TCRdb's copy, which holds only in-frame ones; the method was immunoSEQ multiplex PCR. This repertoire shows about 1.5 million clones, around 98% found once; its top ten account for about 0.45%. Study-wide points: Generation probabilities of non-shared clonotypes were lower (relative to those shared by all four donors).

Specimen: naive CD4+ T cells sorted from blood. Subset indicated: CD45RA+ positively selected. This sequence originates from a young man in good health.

DNA of the CDR3: TGTGCCAGCAGCTTATTTACAGGGTTATCAGGGGAGCTGTTTTTT. It codes for CASSLFTGLSGELFF. The V and J genes are TRBV7-2 and TRBJ2-2; D might be TRBD1 (6 bases). The germline V gene has CDR1 SGHTA and CDR2 FQGNSA. There are 15 residues in the CDR3. Trimming cost V 2 bases and J 8 bases, with 15 bases left between them.